A single sample gave rise to the 23 T cell receptor beta chains below, sequenced in a study of cytomegalovirus exposure and HLA in healthy donors. The primer mix had 60 Vbeta and 13 Jbeta primers. Profiled with immunoSEQ multiplex PCR; TCRdb holds only in-frame clones, not every one. The sample records over 150,000 clones, approximately 81% being singletons. Sequencing used PBMCs. The source of these receptors is a woman under 40 in good health and CMV-seropositive.

This chain connects TRBV4-3 to TRBJ2-3, with unresolved D. CDR1 is LGHNA and CDR2 is YSLEER in the germline V gene. Between the trimmed V and J ends, which lost 1 base and 1 base, there was a span of 12 bases. This CDR3 has 16 residues. This CDR3 reads CASSQALPVGTDTQYF. The CDR3 DNA sequence: TGCGCCAGCAGCCAAGCCCTTCCGGTGGGCACAGATACGCAGTATTTT.

The chain is built from TRBV27 and TRBJ1-1; D unclear. V lost 0 bases and J 1 base, leaving 9 bases between the germline ends. The CDR3 totals 15 residues. CDR1 MNHEY and CDR2 SMNVEV come from the germline V gene (reference sequence). The CDR3 DNA reads TGTGCCAGCAGTTTATCGGCAGGTTCGAACACTGAAGCTTTCTTT. Protein: CASSLSAGSNTEAFF.

This clone was detected only a few times. This chain links TRBV4-3 with TRBJ2-7, with a possible D match to TRBD1 (5 bases). This CDR3 comprises 15 residues. The germline V and J ends were trimmed by 1 base and 6 bases, with 16 bases remaining between them. The germline gives CDR1 LGHNA, CDR2 YSLEER. The CDR3 DNA reads as TGCGCCAGCAGCCAAGTTGGGGATAGGGGCGGCGAGCAGTACTTC. It translates to CASSQVGDRGGEQYF.

The genes are TRBV4-3 and TRBJ1-3; tentatively, D is TRBD1 (6 bases). CDR3 length: 15 amino acids. Germline V gives CDR1 LGHNA, CDR2 YSLEER. Trimming took 0 bases from V and 4 from J, leaving 10 bases between them. The CDR3 sequence: CASSQDKGGGNTIYF. In nucleotides, the CDR3 is TGCGCCAGCAGCCAAGATAAGGGGGGGGGAAACACCATATATTTT.

The rearrangement links TRBV2 to TRBJ1-6; D is unresolved. CDR1 is SNHLY and CDR2 is FYNNEI in the germline V gene. Trimming shortened V by 4 bases and J by 8 bases, and 12 bases separated the two germline ends. The CDR3 is 14 residues long. The chain's CDR3 is CASSVTGRDSPLHF. CDR3 nucleotide sequence: TGTGCCAGCAGTGTGACGGGTCGTGATTCACCCCTCCACTTT.

The chain has TRBV19 and TRBJ2-2; 9 bases are shared with TRBD1. The CDR3 runs to 15 residues. The ends lost 5 bases at V and 5 bases at J; junction bases unmatched: 6. The germline V gene encodes CDR1 LNHDA and CDR2 SQIVND (reference sequence). CDR3 region: CASSSTGGRTGELFF. In nucleotides, the CDR3 is TGTGCCAGTAGTTCTACAGGGGGCCGGACCGGGGAGCTGTTTTTT.

The CDR3 DNA sequence: TGTGCCAGCAGCCCTCAGGGGATCGAAAAACTGTTTTTT. Its translation: CASSPQGIEKLFF. V and J are TRBV9 and TRBJ1-4; D possibly corresponds to TRBD1 (6 bases). The ends were cut back, 4 bases at V and 8 bases at J, with 12 bases in the middle. Germline V gene sequence: CDR1 SGDLS, CDR2 YYNGEE. The CDR3 sequence is 13 residues long. The full variable domain, with the rest looked up from reference TRBV9 and TRBJ1-4, is DSGVTQTPKHLITATGQRVTLRCSPRSGDLSVYWYQQSLDQGLQFLIQYYNGEERAKGNILERFSAQQFPDLHSELNLSSLELGDSALYFCASSPQGIEKLFFGSGTQLSVL.

The chain recombines TRBV7-8 with TRBJ1-2; maybe TRBD1 (6 bases). The CDR3 is 17 amino acids. The germline V gene has CDR1 SGHVS and CDR2 FQNEAQ. V shed 1 base and J shed 4 bases, with 19 bases lying between them. Here the CDR3 reads CASSLETPFTRGYGYTF. The CDR3 nucleotides read TGTGCCAGCAGCTTAGAAACACCGTTCACCAGGGGCTATGGCTACACCTTC.

The rearrangement joins TRBV6-5 to TRBJ2-2, with a possible D match to TRBD1 (6 bases). The CDR3 consists of 15 residues. CDR1 MNHEY and CDR2 SVGAGI come from the germline V gene. V was clipped by 5 bases and J by 7 bases, with 17 bases between them. In DNA, the CDR3 is TGTGCCAGCAGTCCCATATTAGGGGGTAACGGGGAGCTGTTTTTT. Translating it yields CASSPILGGNGELFF.

This chain connects TRBV11-3 to TRBJ1-6; maybe TRBD1 (6 bases). The V end lost 3 bases, the J end lost 7 bases, and 7 bases lay between the germline ends. CDR1 is SGHNT and CDR2 is YENEEA in the germline V gene. CDR3 size: 13 residues. CDR3 amino acids: CASSFDRNSPLHF. The CDR3 bases are TGTGCCAGCAGCTTCGACAGGAATTCACCCCTCCACTTT. Drawing the rest from reference TRBV11-3 and TRBJ1-6, the complete variable domain is EAGVVQSPRYKIIEKKQPVAFWCNPISGHNTLYWYLQNLGQGPELLIRYENEEAVDDSQLPKDRFSAERLKGVDSTLKIQPAELGDSAVYLCASSFDRNSPLHFGNGTRLTVT.

V usage is TRBV7-8 and J usage is TRBJ2-5; possible D gene TRBD1, 5 bases. Germline-derived CDR1 and CDR2 are SGHVS and FQNEAQ. The CDR3 is made up of 14 amino acids. V was cut by 5 bases and J by 4 bases, with 14 bases left in between. CDR3 coding DNA: TGTGCCAGCAGCAGGGGCCGGGCCCTAGAGACCCAGTACTTC. Residues: CASSRGRALETQYF.

V is TRBV13 and J is TRBJ2-5; tentatively, D is TRBD1 (6 bases). The CDR3 is 15 amino acids. In germline, CDR1 is PRHDT, CDR2 FYEKMQ (reference sequence). V lost 3 bases to trimming and J lost 5 bases, with 16 bases between them. Here the CDR3 reads CASSFNSQGWETQYF. CDR3 bases: TGTGCCAGCAGCTTCAACTCACAGGGTTGGGAGACCCAGTACTTC.

The chain carries TRBV19 and TRBJ2-2; D is unresolved. V was clipped by 3 bases and J by 0 bases, with 8 bases between them. The CDR3 has 15 amino acids. Germline CDR1 reads LNHDA; CDR2 reads SQIVND (reference sequence). The CDR3 region is CASSMSSANTGELFF. The CDR3 nucleotides are TGTGCCAGTAGTATGTCCAGCGCGAACACCGGGGAGCTGTTTTTT. The entire variable domain, with the rest obtained from reference TRBV19 and TRBJ2-2, is as follows: DGGITQSPKYLFRKEGQNVTLSCEQNLNHDAMYWYRQDPGQGLRLIYYSQIVNDFQKGDIAEGYSVSREKKESFPLTVTSAQKNPTAFYLCASSMSSANTGELFFGEGSRLTVL.

The J gene is TRBJ2-5, the V gene TRBV11-2; TRBD2 aligns across 11 bases. With 3 bases clipped from V and 5 bases from J, the junction kept 8 bases outside the gene matches. Germline values: CDR1 SGHAT, CDR2 FQNNGV. This CDR3 spans 16 amino acids. CDR3 in DNA: TGTGCCAGCAGCTTTACCTTAGCGGGGGGGAGGGAGACCCAGTACTTC. Protein: CASSFTLAGGRETQYF.

This clone came up once. V usage is TRBV2 and J usage is TRBJ2-1; D not certain. Germline assignment: CDR1 SNHLY and CDR2 FYNNEI. Trimming left V 7 bases short and J 5 bases short, with 6 bases between. CDR3 length: 11 residues. The CDR3 spells CASNPDNEQFF. The CDR3 nucleotides read TGTGCCAGCAACCCGGACAATGAGCAGTTCTTC.

The sample holds one count of this clone. This sequence joins TRBV7-2 and TRBJ2-3, with D unresolved. V shed 5 bases and J shed 6 bases, with 9 bases lying between them. The CDR3 is 12 amino acids. Looked up from germline, CDR1 is SGHTA and CDR2 is FQGNSA. The CDR3 DNA reads TGTGCCAGCAGCCCGAGCAGGGATACGCAGTATTTT. It is translated as CASSPSRDTQYF.

The genes are TRBV28 and TRBJ1-2; 10 bases fit TRBD1. J gave up 10 bases and V 3 bases, and 8 bases lay outside the gene matches. This CDR3 is built from 14 residues. Germline lookup yields CDR1 MDHEN and CDR2 SYDVKM. The CDR3 coding sequence is TGTGCCAGCAGTTTTCGGGACAGGGGCGGATACTACACCTTC. Protein: CASSFRDRGGYYTF.

CDR3: CASRGLRSETQYF. Here the CDR3 DNA reads TGTGCCAGTAGGGGACTGAGGTCGGAGACCCAGTACTTC. V and J are TRBV19 and TRBJ2-5; tentative D call: TRBD2 (6 bases). The CDR3 length is 13 residues. The V end was cut by 6 bases, the J end by 5 bases, with 13 bases between. Germline V gene lookup returns CDR1 LNHDA and CDR2 SQIVND (reference sequence).

This clone was counted a few times. The chain joins TRBV7-3 to TRBJ1-6; D is ambiguous. Germline V gene data show CDR1 as SGHTA and CDR2 as FQGTGA. The CDR3 is 13 residues long. V gave up 2 bases and J gave up 9 bases, with 8 bases separating them. The CDR3 nucleotides read TGTGCCAGCAGCTTAGGACTTAGTTCACCCCTCCACTTT. Protein sequence: CASSLGLSSPLHF.

The chain joins TRBV4-1 to TRBJ1-3, with 8 nucleotides matching TRBD1. The V and J ends lost 4 bases and 2 bases, in that order; junction bases with no gene match: 4. Looked up from germline, CDR1 is MGHRA and CDR2 is YSYEKL. This CDR3 spans 15 amino acids. For the CDR3, the DNA is TGCGCCAGCAGCCGCCTACAGGGGGCTGGAAACACCATATATTTT. Its translation is CASSRLQGAGNTIYF.

The chain joins TRBV7-9 to TRBJ1-1; 7 bases are a match to TRBD1. J lost 3 bases, V lost 4 bases, and 11 bases had no gene match. The CDR3 consists of 16 residues. CDR1 and CDR2 from the germline V gene are SEHNR and FQNEAQ (reference sequence). The CDR3 coding sequence is TGTGCCAGCAGCTCTAGACCGACAGGGTCAGACACTGAAGCTTTCTTT. As protein: CASSSRPTGSDTEAFF.

The chain joins TRBV19 to TRBJ1-5; TRBD1 agrees at 7 bases. Losses at the gene ends were 5 bases for V and 4 bases for J; bases not matched to a gene: 14. Germline CDR1 is LNHDA and CDR2 is SQIVND (reference sequence). This CDR3 comprises 17 residues. CDR3 amino acids: CASSVNSGTEENQPQHF. The CDR3 coding sequence is TGTGCCAGTAGTGTCAACTCCGGGACAGAAGAGAATCAGCCCCAGCATTTT. Looking up the rest from reference TRBV19 and TRBJ1-5 gives the full variable domain: DGGITQSPKYLFRKEGQNVTLSCEQNLNHDAMYWYRQDPGQGLRLIYYSQIVNDFQKGDIAEGYSVSREKKESFPLTVTSAQKNPTAFYLCASSVNSGTEENQPQHFGDGTRLSIL.

V gene TRBV11-2 combines with J gene TRBJ1-1; no definite D call. Between the trimmed V and J ends, which lost 2 bases and 6 bases, there was a span of 10 bases. There are 13 residues in the CDR3. CDR1 is SGHAT, CDR2 FQNNGV, per germline. CDR3 coding DNA: TGTGCCAGCAGCTTACGGTCACTCGCTGAAGCTTTCTTT. Its translation is CASSLRSLAEAFF.